The 5 T cell receptor beta chains listed next were all sequenced from one sample in a study of CD39 and CD103 CD8 tumor-infiltrating T cells. Clones were sequenced by immunoSEQ multiplex PCR, and TCRdb holds only the in-frame ones, with some missing. The table includes 6,000 to 8,500 clones, 50% to 75% detected once. The material sequenced was CD8+ T cells sorted from blood. Subset noted: total memory CD8 T cells (CD45RA-CCR7+/-) from blood or uninvolved lymph node. The origin of the receptors is a human donor with head and neck squamous cell carcinoma.

The J gene is TRBJ2-3, the V gene TRBV28; 14 bases line up with TRBD2. Germline CDR1 MDHEN, CDR2 SYDVKM. This CDR3 is built from 19 residues. V lost 3 bases and J lost 2; bases outside the gene matches: 10. The CDR3 DNA sequence: TGTGCCAGCAGTTTCGATGAGGGACTAGCGGGAGAGATCACAGATACGCAGTATTTT. Protein: CASSFDEGLAGEITDTQYF. Combining the CDR3 with reference TRBV28 and TRBJ2-3 gives the whole variable domain DVKVTQSSRYLVKRTGEKVFLECVQDMDHENMFWYRQDPGLGLRLIYFSYDVKMKEKGDIPEGYSVSREKKERFSLILESASTNQTSMYLCASSFDEGLAGEITDTQYFGPGTRLTVL.

CDR3 residues: CASSSDRGPNTEAFF. As DNA, the CDR3 is TGTGCCAGCAGTTCGGACAGGGGGCCGAACACTGAAGCTTTCTTT. V usage is TRBV28 and J usage is TRBJ1-1; 11 positions match TRBD1. V lost 4 bases, J lost 1 base, and 2 bases stayed unmatched. Germline lookup yields CDR1 MDHEN and CDR2 SYDVKM. The CDR3 sequence is 15 residues long. The variable domain in full, completed from reference TRBV28 and TRBJ1-1, reads DVKVTQSSRYLVKRTGEKVFLECVQDMDHENMFWYRQDPGLGLRLIYFSYDVKMKEKGDIPEGYSVSREKKERFSLILESASTNQTSMYLCASSSDRGPNTEAFFGQGTRLTVV.

The V and J genes are TRBV7-2 and TRBJ2-7, with D hard to call. V was shortened by 4 bases and J by 3 bases, with 10 bases between the two germline ends. CDR1 and CDR2 (germline): SGHTA, FQGNSA. The CDR3 length is 13 residues. CDR3 sequence (DNA): TGTGCCAGCAGCTATGGAAGGAACTACGAGCAGTACTTC. Translated, it gives CASSYGRNYEQYF.

The chain is built from TRBV9 and TRBJ1-2, with D maybe TRBD1 (5 bases). Germline lookup yields CDR1 SGDLS and CDR2 YYNGEE. The CDR3 sequence is 13 residues long. V was clipped by 3 bases and J by 1 base, with 7 bases between them. The CDR3 region has the DNA TGTGCCAGCAGCGGGGGGGATAACTATGGCTACACCTTC. This encodes CASSGGDNYGYTF.

This chain joins TRBV27 and TRBJ2-3; a weak D match, TRBD1 (6 bases). Germline CDR1 reads MNHEY; CDR2 reads SMNVEV (reference sequence). This CDR3 comprises 17 residues. Trimming stripped 2 bases from V and 1 base from J, with 16 bases between. CDR3 nucleotide sequence: TGTGCCAGCAGTTTAGAGGGGGAGCGGTATGGCACAGATACGCAGTATTTT. This translates into CASSLEGERYGTDTQYF.